This T cell receptor beta chain was recorded in a study of T cell responses to AZD1222 COVID-19 vaccine. Study-wide results and limits: The repertoires were collected only after the peak T cell response. Spike-specific TCR breadth and depth both grew after two AZD1222 doses. CD4 TCRs covered the whole spike, strongest at regions 160-218 and 743-854.

This clone was seen just once. Its antigen is not identified. Assay used: immunoSEQ multiplex PCR; TCRdb lists only in-frame clones, some missing. The sample carries 95,000 to 110,000 clones, 90% recorded once. The CDR3 has 16 residues. The chain uses TRBV21-1 and TRBJ2-3; the table assigns TRBD2, which was not confirmed against the DNA. TRBV21-1 is a pseudogene locus. The sequenced sample was peripheral blood, obtained on day 0 of AZD1222 vaccination. This receptor was obtained from an adult in good health. CDR3 in amino acids: CASSKGALEATDTQYF. In DNA form, the CDR3 reads TGTGCCAGCAGCAAAGGGGCATTGGAGGCCACAGATACGCAGTATTTT.